Sequencing of this T cell receptor (beta chain) was carried out in a study of read filtering for tumor transcriptome and immune sequencing. Study overall: By R-ISS, stages I, II and III held approximately 8, 16 and 7 patients. IR-seq gave about 3.5 to 10.27 million TCR reads per sample; RNA-seq gave about 80 to 1,400.

Points from the study as a whole: IR-seq and RNA-seq agreed better without single-read clonotypes.

This clonotype was seen ten or more times. The antigen is unknown. From about 400 ng of RNA, a library with molecular barcoded alpha/delta and beta/gamma adaptors was made. Using its own MiXCR run on the reads, TCRdb lists one record per CDR3 protein. The table records some 130,000 distinct CDR3 sequences, 10% to 15% of them present only once. The length of the CDR3 is 15 residues. V was cut by 5 bases and J by 0 bases, with 11 bases left in between. Germline assignment: CDR1 SGHVS and CDR2 FQNEAQ. The receptor's source is a donor aged 40 or older with multiple myeloma. Sequencing was carried out using a population of CD138-negative cells sorted from bone marrow. The rearrangement uses TRBV7-8 and TRBJ1-5; D unclear. The CDR3 DNA follows: TGTGCCAGCAGCGATTCGTGGGTTAGCAATCAGCCCCAGCATTTT. This sequence encodes CASSDSWVSNQPQHF.